This TCR beta chain is from a study of human T cells and chemical hapten exposure. The CDR3 loop spans 14 amino acids. V was clipped by 4 bases and J by 7 bases, with 18 bases between them. From germline, CDR1 is SGHNT and CDR2 YYREEE (reference sequence). TCRdb re-called the RACE reads with MiXCR, one entry per CDR3 protein. This sample has about 400,000 distinct CDR3 sequences, with roughly 6.3% found just once. As to time point: patch test 2, 6 weeks after DPC sensitization. Treatment here: therapeutic diphenylcyclopropenone sensitization with weekly scalp DPC. This clonotype was seen a few times. The sample in question was whole blood, obtained in connection with sensitization to the hapten diphenylcyclopropenone (DPC). This sequence originates from a woman aged 18-29 years with alopecia areata. Some clones in this sample may be carry-over from other donors' samples. V is TRBV5-4 and J is TRBJ2-7, with D perhaps matching TRBD1 (5 bases). The CDR3 DNA sequence: TGTGCCAGCAGCCCGGATCAGGGATCAAGGGAGCAGTACTTC. This sequence encodes CASSPDQGSREQYF.